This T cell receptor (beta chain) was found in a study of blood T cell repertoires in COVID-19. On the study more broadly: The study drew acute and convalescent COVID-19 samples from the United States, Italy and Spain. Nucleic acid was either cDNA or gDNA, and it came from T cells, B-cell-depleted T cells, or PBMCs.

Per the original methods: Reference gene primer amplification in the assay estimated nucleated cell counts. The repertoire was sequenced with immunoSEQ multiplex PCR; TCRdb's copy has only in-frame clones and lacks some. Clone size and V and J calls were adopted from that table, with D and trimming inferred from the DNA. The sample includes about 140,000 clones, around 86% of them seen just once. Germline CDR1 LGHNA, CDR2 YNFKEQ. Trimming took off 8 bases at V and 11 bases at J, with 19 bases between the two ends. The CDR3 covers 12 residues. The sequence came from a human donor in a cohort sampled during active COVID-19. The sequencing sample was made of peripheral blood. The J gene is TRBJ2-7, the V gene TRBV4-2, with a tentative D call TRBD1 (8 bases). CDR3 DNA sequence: TGTGCCAGCTTCCCGGACAGGGAGGGTAAGTACTTC. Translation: CASFPDREGKYF.